The 14 T cell receptor beta chains in this list originate from one sample, sequenced in a study of cytomegalovirus exposure and HLA in healthy donors. PCR employed 60 Vbeta and 13 Jbeta primers. The table came from immunoSEQ multiplex PCR; TCRdb's copy has only in-frame clones and leaves some out. The sample holds 80,000 to 100,000 clones, 70% to 80% seen once. The sequenced material came from PBMCs. The receptors stem from a male donor in good health and CMV-seropositive.

V usage is TRBV7-2 and J usage is TRBJ2-5; D gene unclear. Deletions cut 0 bases from V and 1 base from J, with 15 bases between. The CDR3 extends over 17 amino acids. From germline, CDR1 is SGHTA and CDR2 FQGNSA. CDR3 bases: TGTGCCAGCAGCTTAGCGCATAAACCCCGGTTCCAAGAGACCCAGTACTTC. It yields the protein CASSLAHKPRFQETQYF.

V is TRBV9 and J is TRBJ1-3; weak D call: TRBD1 (5 bases). V was trimmed by 3 bases and J by 2 bases, leaving 12 bases between them. CDR3 length: 15 amino acids. Germline assignment: CDR1 SGDLS and CDR2 YYNGEE. The chain's CDR3 is CASSALGATGNTIYF. The CDR3 nucleotides are TGTGCCAGCAGCGCCTTAGGGGCTACTGGAAACACCATATATTTT.

V is TRBV30 and J is TRBJ1-1; D unresolved. Germline V CDR1 and CDR2: GTSNPN, SVGIG (reference sequence). The CDR3 is made up of 13 amino acids. V was clipped by 3 bases and J by 6 bases, with 14 bases between them. The CDR3 reads CAWRGPGGAEAFF. The CDR3 DNA reads TGTGCCTGGAGAGGACCGGGAGGCGCTGAAGCTTTCTTT.

J is TRBJ1-2 and V is TRBV2, with TRBD1 matching 9 bases. Trimming at V came to 6 bases and at J to 1 base, leaving 9 bases not matched to a gene. The length of the CDR3 is 16 residues. Germline CDR1 and CDR2: SNHLY and FYNNEI. CDR3 coding DNA: TGTGCCAGCAGCGACGGGACAGGGAACTTTAACTATGGCTACACCTTC. It codes for CASSDGTGNFNYGYTF.

The chain links TRBV19 to TRBJ1-1; 7 nucleotides agree with TRBD1. CDR3 length equals 17 residues. Germline CDR1 reads LNHDA; CDR2 reads SQIVND (reference sequence). Trimming removed 5 bases from V and 5 bases from J; junction bases left unmatched: 17. The DNA of the CDR3 is TGTGCCAGTAGTCCCGATCGGGTAAAGGGGGCGAGGACTGAAGCTTTCTTT. It encodes CASSPDRVKGARTEAFF.

This rearrangement joins TRBV23-1 to TRBJ1-5, with D perhaps matching TRBD1 (5 bases). TRBV23-1 is known as an ORF, though its function is uncertain. CDR3 length: 18 residues. V was trimmed by 0 bases and J by 6 bases, leaving 21 bases between them. CDR3 in DNA: TGCGCCAGCAGTCAATCAGGTTCCGAACACGGAGGGACTCAGCCCCAGCATTTT. It specifies CASSQSGSEHGGTQPQHF.

This sequence joins TRBV6-6 and TRBJ2-6; D is possibly TRBD2 (6 bases). V lost 2 bases to trimming and J lost 4 bases, with 12 bases between them. CDR3 size: 16 residues. Germline CDR1 reads MNHNY; CDR2 reads SVGAGI (reference sequence). CDR3 sequence: CASSYRDSGGANVLTF. The CDR3 DNA reads TGTGCCAGCAGTTACCGGGACTCTGGCGGGGCCAACGTCCTGACTTTC.

This sequence joins TRBV5-4 and TRBJ2-7, with 12 positions matching TRBD2. V shed 4 bases and J 2 bases; nucleotides not matched to a gene: 7. CDR3 length equals 16 residues. Germline V gene lookup returns CDR1 SGHNT and CDR2 YYREEE (reference sequence). CDR3 region: CASSPGSSGGAYEQYF. CDR3 in DNA: TGTGCCAGCAGCCCGGGGTCTAGCGGGGGGGCCTACGAGCAGTACTTC. Full variable domain (outside the CDR3, taken from reference TRBV5-4 and TRBJ2-7): ETGVTQSPTHLIKTRGQQVTLRCSSQSGHNTVSWYQQALGQGPQFIFQYYREEENGRGNFPPRFSGLQFPNYSSELNVNALELDDSALYLCASSPGSSGGAYEQYFGPGTRLTVT.

The chain couples TRBV9 to TRBJ1-1; 10 bases line up with TRBD1. V was clipped by 4 bases and J by 6 bases; unmatched bases: 6. The CDR3 has 14 amino acids. Germline CDR1 SGDLS, CDR2 YYNGEE. The CDR3 loop reads CASSFDRGRAEAFF. The CDR3 nucleotides read TGTGCCAGCAGCTTCGACAGGGGGCGGGCTGAAGCTTTCTTT.

The chain is built from TRBV4-3 and TRBJ1-2, with D perhaps TRBD1 (6 bases). The length of the CDR3 is 16 residues. Germline V gives CDR1 LGHNA, CDR2 YSLEER. The V end lost 4 bases, the J end lost 2 bases, and 17 bases lay between the germline ends. The CDR3 is CASSLTSGVYNYGYTF. CDR3 bases: TGCGCCAGCAGCCTAACTTCAGGGGTGTACAACTATGGCTACACCTTC.

The CDR3 nucleotides read TGTGCCAGCAGTTACTCATGGACAGGGTACACAGATACGCAGTATTTT. This translates into CASSYSWTGYTDTQYF. The rearrangement joins TRBV6-5 to TRBJ2-3; 8 bases align to TRBD1. The CDR3 has 16 residues. The germline V gene has CDR1 MNHEY and CDR2 SVGAGI. With 0 bases clipped from V and 2 bases from J, the junction kept 4 bases outside the gene matches.

The chain carries TRBV7-3 and TRBJ2-3; D possibly corresponds to TRBD2 (5 bases). Between the trimmed V and J ends, which lost 5 bases and 0 bases, there was a span of 9 bases. The CDR3 loop spans 14 amino acids. Germline V CDR1 and CDR2: SGHTA, FQGTGA. CDR3 loop: CASSPGLSTDTQYF. The CDR3 bases are TGTGCCAGCAGCCCCGGACTTAGCACAGATACGCAGTATTTT.

V and J are TRBV9 and TRBJ1-5; TRBD1 is a possible D gene (6 bases). V dropped 4 bases and J dropped 1 base, with 9 bases sitting between them. Germline V gene data show CDR1 as SGDLS and CDR2 as YYNGEE. The CDR3 length is 14 residues. The CDR3 DNA is TGTGCCAGCAGCCCAGGACAGAGCAATCAGCCCCAGCATTTT. Encoded protein: CASSPGQSNQPQHF.

Only a few counts were recorded for this clone. CDR3 region: CASRPGNQPQHF. CDR3 bases: TGTGCCAGCAGACCGGGGAATCAGCCCCAGCATTTT. The rearrangement links TRBV6-6 to TRBJ1-5, with D uncertain. Germline V gives CDR1 MNHNY, CDR2 SVGAGI (reference sequence). The CDR3 loop spans 12 amino acids. The V and J ends lost 6 bases and 4 bases respectively, with 7 bases between them.